This record concerns one T cell receptor (beta chain) sequence. The antigen remains undetermined. This specimen belongs to a study of OX40 agonist ivuxolimab in advanced cancers. Sampling times: baseline, cycle 4 day 1, cycle 7 day 1. Some clones are missing from TCRdb's copy, which holds only in-frame ones; the method was immunoSEQ multiplex PCR. The table has more than 65,000 clones, approximately 90% seen once. Trimming removed 4 bases at V and 1 base at J, with 14 bases between. The CDR3 runs to 15 residues. Per the germline V gene, CDR1 is SGDLS and CDR2 is YYNGEE. Study results and limitations: Blood T cells, both CD4+ and CD8+, expanded clonally by week 6 at 0.1 to 3.0 mg/kg. At 0.1-3.0 mg/kg, partial responders had clonal expansion among the lowest observed.

The starting material was CD4+ or CD8+ T cells sorted from blood, obtained in a trial of the OX40 agonist ivuxolimab. This TCR was recovered from an adult with an advanced solid tumor such as melanoma, head and neck, liver or kidney cancer. J is TRBJ1-1 and V is TRBV9; D is possibly TRBD1 (6 bases). The CDR3, as DNA: TGTGCCAGCAGCTTACGGACAGAGCGGAACACTGAAGCTTTCTTT. Amino acid sequence: CASSLRTERNTEAFF.